This T cell receptor beta chain was sequenced for a study of identical twins. Study observations and caveats: Cord blood beta clonotypes that were abundant carried fewer insertions, and memory repertoires showed no such trend.

The germline V and J ends were trimmed by 1 base and 0 bases, with 9 bases remaining between them. CDR3 length: 14 amino acids. The germline V gene has CDR1 DFQATT and CDR2 SNEGSKA (reference sequence). This clonotype occurred a few times. Its antigen is unknown. Unique molecular identifiers were present on the cDNA, which also gained a universal primer site by template switching. MiXCR was run by TCRdb on the 5' RACE reads, yielding one entry per CDR3 protein. The repertoire has 1.5 million to 2 million distinct CDR3 sequences, 32% of them found once; the top ten carry 0.25% to 0.3%. This TCR derives from a newborn girl in good health. The chain is built from TRBV20-1 and TRBJ1-1; D call uncertain. The specimen was cord blood. The CDR3 nucleotides read TGCAGTGCTAGAGTGTACCTGATGAACACTGAAGCTTTCTTT. It encodes CSARVYLMNTEAFF.